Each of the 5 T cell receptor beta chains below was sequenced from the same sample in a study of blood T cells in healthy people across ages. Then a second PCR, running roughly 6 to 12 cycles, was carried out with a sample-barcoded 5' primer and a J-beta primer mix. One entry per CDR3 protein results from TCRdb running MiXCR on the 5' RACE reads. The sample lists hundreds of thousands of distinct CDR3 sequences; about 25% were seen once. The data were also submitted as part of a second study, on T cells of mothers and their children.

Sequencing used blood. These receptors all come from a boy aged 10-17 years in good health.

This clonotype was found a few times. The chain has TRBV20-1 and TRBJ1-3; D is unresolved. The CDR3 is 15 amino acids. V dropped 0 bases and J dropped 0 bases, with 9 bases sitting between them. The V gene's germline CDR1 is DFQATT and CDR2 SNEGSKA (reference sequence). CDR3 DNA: TGCAGTGCTAGAGATGGGCAGAACTCTGGAAACACCATATATTTT. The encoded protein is CSARDGQNSGNTIYF.

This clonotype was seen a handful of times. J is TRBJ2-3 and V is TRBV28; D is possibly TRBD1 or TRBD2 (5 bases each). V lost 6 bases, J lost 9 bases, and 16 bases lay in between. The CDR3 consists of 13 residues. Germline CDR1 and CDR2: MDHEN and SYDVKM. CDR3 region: CASSPPGLKTQYF. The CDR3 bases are TGTGCCAGCAGCCCACCGGGGCTAAAAACGCAGTATTTT.

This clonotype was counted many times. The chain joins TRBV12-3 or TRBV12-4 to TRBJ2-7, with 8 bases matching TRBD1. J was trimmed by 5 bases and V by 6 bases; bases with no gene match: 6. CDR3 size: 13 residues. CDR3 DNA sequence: TGTGCCAGCAGCCCGGACAGGGTCGACGAGCAGTACTTC. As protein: CASSPDRVDEQYF.

The CDR3 sequence: CASSFPDEQYF. DNA for the CDR3: TGTGCCAGCAGTTTCCCCGACGAGCAGTACTTC. The chain has TRBV6-2 or TRBV6-3 and TRBJ2-7; no clear D. Germline V gene sequence: CDR1 MNHEY, CDR2 SVGEGT. The CDR3 runs 11 residues. V was shortened by 4 bases and J by 5 bases, with 6 bases between the two germline ends.

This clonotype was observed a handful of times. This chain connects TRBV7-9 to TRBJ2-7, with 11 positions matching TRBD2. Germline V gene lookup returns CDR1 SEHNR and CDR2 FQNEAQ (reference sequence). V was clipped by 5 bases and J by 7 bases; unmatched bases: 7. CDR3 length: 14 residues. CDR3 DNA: TGTGCCAGCAGCCGACCGGGACTAGCGGAGGAGCAGTACTTC. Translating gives CASSRPGLAEEQYF.